Shown below are 31 T cell receptor beta chains from a single sample sequenced in a study of blood T cell repertoires in COVID-19 (TCRdb year 2020). The library was made by the immunoSEQ multiplex PCR assay. TCRdb limited this immuneACCESS table to in-frame rearrangements with V and J called. A share of clones is missing; checked studies link under half to unresolved V genes, and the rest is unexplained. This sample comprises 150,000 to 200,000 clones, over 80% of them detected only once. Of the sample, about 5% is held by the ten largest clones. The specimen was peripheral blood. These receptors were taken from a woman aged 45-65 years with acute or convalescent COVID-19.

The V and J genes are TRBV28 and TRBJ2-3, with TRBD2 as a possible D gene (6 bases). The CDR3 sequence is 9 residues long. V was clipped by 10 bases and J by 8 bases, with 7 bases between them. The germline gives CDR1 MDHEN, CDR2 SYDVKM. Here the CDR3 DNA reads TGTGCCACCGGGGGTACGCAGTATTTT. Translating gives CATGGTQYF.

The rearrangement uses TRBV4-1 and TRBJ2-3; 9 bases fit TRBD2. The CDR3 runs to 19 residues. Trimming at V came to 1 base and at J to 2 bases, leaving 13 bases not matched to a gene. CDR1 MGHRA and CDR2 YSYEKL come from the germline V gene. CDR3 sequence reads: CASSQVGGFGLATTDTQYF. The CDR3 DNA sequence: TGCGCCAGCAGCCAAGTAGGAGGTTTTGGACTAGCGACCACAGATACGCAGTATTTT.

V gene TRBV6-5 combines with J gene TRBJ1-6; no clear D gene. V lost 5 bases and J 0 bases, leaving 8 bases between the germline ends. The CDR3 runs 15 residues. CDR1 MNHEY and CDR2 SVGAGI come from the germline V gene. The CDR3 here is CASSKMSSYNSPLHF. The CDR3 nucleotides are TGTGCCAGCAGTAAGATGAGCTCCTATAATTCACCCCTCCACTTT.

The chain carries TRBV30 and TRBJ1-2; TRBD1 matches 7 bases. The germline gives CDR1 GTSNPN, CDR2 SVGIG (reference sequence). This CDR3 is 13 amino acids long. Trimming took 1 base from V and 8 from J; bases not matched to a gene: 7. This CDR3 is CAWSATTGKGYTF. The CDR3 coding sequence is TGTGCCTGGAGTGCCACGACAGGGAAGGGCTACACCTTC.

This clone was seen just once. The rearrangement joins TRBV5-1 to TRBJ2-1; tentatively, D is TRBD1 (6 bases). The CDR3 is 14 residues long. The ends were cut back, 7 bases at V and 3 bases at J, with 14 bases in the middle. Germline lookup yields CDR1 SGHRS and CDR2 YFSETQ. CDR3 in amino acids: CASGLRDIYNEQFF. The CDR3 region has the DNA TGCGCCAGCGGACTCCGGGACATCTACAATGAGCAGTTCTTC.

The CDR3 spells CASSSGQGSRPQHF. The CDR3 nucleotides are TGTGCCAGTAGCTCAGGACAGGGAAGTCGGCCCCAGCATTTT. The chain joins TRBV19 to TRBJ1-5, with 8 bases lining up with TRBD1. The CDR3 extends over 14 amino acids. Germline V CDR1 and CDR2: LNHDA, SQIVND (reference sequence). V lost 6 bases and J lost 9; bases outside the gene matches: 10.

The chain uses TRBV7-3 and TRBJ1-2; D possibly corresponds to TRBD1 (5 bases). The CDR3 runs 13 residues. The germline V and J ends were trimmed by 5 bases and 7 bases, with 14 bases remaining between them. CDR1 is SGHTA, CDR2 FQGTGA, per germline. CDR3 sequence (DNA): TGTGCCAGCAGCCCGTCAGGGATGGGTGGCTACACCTTC. Amino acid sequence: CASSPSGMGGYTF.

The chain has TRBV4-1 and TRBJ1-1; D is possibly TRBD1 (5 bases). Germline CDR1 is MGHRA and CDR2 is YSYEKL. The CDR3 covers 14 residues. The germline V and J ends were trimmed by 1 base and 6 bases, with 12 bases remaining between them. CDR3 DNA sequence: TGCGCCAGCAGCCAAGGACAGTTCGCTTCTGAAGCTTTCTTT. Translation: CASSQGQFASEAFF.

The rearrangement uses TRBV20-1 and TRBJ2-7; D is perhaps TRBD1 (5 bases). Germline CDR1 reads DFQATT; CDR2 reads SNEGSKA (reference sequence). Trimming removed 3 bases from V and 0 bases from J, with 15 bases in between. This CDR3 comprises 15 residues. The CDR3: CSASVGRASSYEQYF. The CDR3 bases are TGCAGTGCTAGTGTTGGCAGGGCTAGCTCCTACGAGCAGTACTTC.

V gene TRBV19 combines with J gene TRBJ1-3; TRBD1 agrees at 10 bases. The CDR3 runs 17 residues. V gave up 4 bases and J gave up 9 bases; unmatched junction bases: 15. Germline V gene data show CDR1 as LNHDA and CDR2 as SQIVND (reference sequence). The CDR3 is CASSTTGTGDISGTIYF. The CDR3 DNA sequence: TGTGCCAGTAGTACGACCGGGACAGGGGACATCAGTGGCACCATATATTTT. Full variable domain (rest looked up from reference TRBV19 and TRBJ1-3): DGGITQSPKYLFRKEGQNVTLSCEQNLNHDAMYWYRQDPGQGLRLIYYSQIVNDFQKGDIAEGYSVSREKKESFPLTVTSAQKNPTAFYLCASSTTGTGDISGTIYFGEGSWLTVV.

The chain couples TRBV7-9 to TRBJ1-2; weak D call: TRBD1 (6 bases). The length of the CDR3 is 15 residues. The germline gives CDR1 SEHNR, CDR2 FQNEAQ (reference sequence). Between the trimmed V and J ends, which lost 1 base and 4 bases, there was a span of 13 bases. CDR3 coding DNA: TGTGCCAGCAGCTTAGGGGACACTGTATTCTATGGCTACACCTTC. It codes for CASSLGDTVFYGYTF.

This clone came up once. This chain connects TRBV6-5 to TRBJ1-2; TRBD1 agrees at 8 bases. V lost 2 bases to trimming and J lost 8 bases; unmatched junction nucleotides: 4. The CDR3 spans 13 residues. Germline loops: CDR1 MNHEY, CDR2 SVGAGI. CDR3 loop: CASSYVTGDGYTF. As DNA, the CDR3 is TGTGCCAGCAGTTACGTGACAGGGGACGGCTACACCTTC.

J is TRBJ2-5 and V is TRBV6-2 or TRBV6-3; 8 bases are a match to TRBD2. Germline V gene lookup returns CDR1 MNHEY and CDR2 SVGEGT. V gave up 2 bases and J gave up 5 bases; unmatched junction bases: 13. CDR3 length: 17 residues. The CDR3 sequence: CASSYPPLAGSGETQYF. CDR3 nucleotides: TGTGCCAGCAGTTACCCGCCCTTAGCGGGATCCGGGGAGACCCAGTACTTC.

In regard to this clone: Other DNA sequences of this sample code for an identical CDR3. The genes are TRBV6-6 and TRBJ1-1; D unresolved. V lost 0 bases, J lost 0 bases, and 5 bases lay in between. CDR1 and CDR2 (germline): MNHNY, SVGAGI (reference sequence). The CDR3 has 14 amino acids. The chain's CDR3 is CASSYSELNTEAFF. The CDR3 region has the DNA TGTGCCAGCAGTTACTCAGAGCTGAACACTGAAGCTTTCTTT.

As DNA, the CDR3 is TGTGCCAGCAGTGAAGCCAGGGGAACCTACAATGAGCAGTTCTTC. This gives the protein CASSEARGTYNEQFF. J is TRBJ2-1 and V is TRBV2, with D perhaps matching TRBD1 (6 bases). This CDR3 has 15 amino acids. The V end was cut by 0 bases, the J end by 2 bases, with 8 bases between. The germline V gene encodes CDR1 SNHLY and CDR2 FYNNEI.

This chain links TRBV27 with TRBJ2-7; D call uncertain. Trimming stripped 4 bases from V and 2 bases from J, with 3 bases between. The CDR3 loop spans 11 amino acids. Germline lookup yields CDR1 MNHEY and CDR2 SMNVEV (reference sequence). The CDR3 loop reads CASSSAYEQYF. In nucleotides, the CDR3 is TGTGCCAGCAGTTCAGCCTACGAGCAGTACTTC.

The rearrangement links TRBV2 to TRBJ2-1; 7 bases agree with TRBD1. The CDR3 spans 15 residues. Germline V gene data show CDR1 as SNHLY and CDR2 as FYNNEI. V lost 4 bases and J lost 2; bases outside the gene matches: 5. CDR3 DNA sequence: TGTGCCAGCAGTGTTAGGCAGGGGGCCTACAATGAGCAGTTCTTC. Protein product: CASSVRQGAYNEQFF. Full variable domain (outside the CDR3, taken from reference TRBV2 and TRBJ2-1): EPEVTQTPSHQVTQMGQEVILRCVPISNHLYFYWYRQILGQKVEFLVSFYNNEISEKSEIFDDQFSVERPDGSNFTLKIRSTKLEDSAMYFCASSVRQGAYNEQFFGPGTRLTVL.

CDR3 sequence: CASSPYGTGKETQYF. The CDR3 DNA reads as TGTGCCAGCAGCCCATACGGGACAGGGAAAGAGACCCAGTACTTC. The chain combines TRBV7-8 with TRBJ2-5, with 9 bases that match TRBD1. With V trimmed by 5 bases and J by 3 bases, 7 bases remained unmatched. The V gene's germline CDR1 is SGHVS and CDR2 FQNEAQ. The CDR3 has 15 amino acids.

The chain joins TRBV6-5 to TRBJ1-2; D is possibly TRBD1 (6 bases). Germline V gives CDR1 MNHEY, CDR2 SVGAGI. Trimming took 5 bases from V and 4 from J, leaving 17 bases between them. There are 15 residues in the CDR3. The CDR3 DNA reads TGTGCCAGCAGTACCCGGGACACGGGCACCTATGGCTACACCTTC. Protein product: CASSTRDTGTYGYTF.

The chain couples TRBV6-2 or TRBV6-3 to TRBJ2-2; TRBD1 is a possible D gene (5 bases). Germline loops: CDR1 MNHEY, CDR2 SVGEGT. V lost 2 bases, J lost 6 bases, and 16 bases lay in between. The CDR3 covers 16 residues. The CDR3 protein is CASSYGTGNGPGELFF. CDR3 nucleotide sequence: TGTGCCAGCAGTTACGGAACAGGCAATGGTCCCGGGGAGCTGTTTTTT.

The chain carries TRBV29-1 and TRBJ2-2, with D perhaps TRBD1 (5 bases). CDR1 is SQVTM, CDR2 ANQGSEA, per germline. Trimming took off 6 bases at V and 5 bases at J, with 7 bases between the two ends. CDR3 length equals 11 residues. CDR3 protein: CSVRETGELFF. Here the CDR3 DNA reads TGCAGCGTCAGGGAAACCGGGGAGCTGTTTTTT.

The genes are TRBV24-1 and TRBJ1-5, with D tentatively TRBD1 (5 bases). Germline lookup yields CDR1 KGHDR and CDR2 SFDVKD. The V end was cut by 4 bases, the J end by 6 bases, with 12 bases between. The CDR3 consists of 14 residues. CDR3 loop: CATSEPGRSQPQHF. DNA of the CDR3: TGTGCCACCAGTGAGCCAGGGCGTAGTCAGCCCCAGCATTTT.

The chain employs TRBV9 and TRBJ1-3; D remains ambiguous. Germline CDR1 reads SGDLS; CDR2 reads YYNGEE. This CDR3 region has 14 residues. The ends were cut back, 3 bases at V and 3 bases at J, with 10 bases in the middle. CDR3 region: CASSATGRGNTIYF. CDR3 coding DNA: TGTGCCAGCAGCGCCACCGGTCGTGGAAACACCATATATTTT.

V gene TRBV7-9 combines with J gene TRBJ1-5, with D possibly TRBD1 on 5 matching bases. Per the germline V gene, CDR1 is SEHNR and CDR2 is FQNEAQ (reference sequence). This CDR3 contains 14 residues. Deletions cut 5 bases from V and 3 bases from J, with 11 bases between. The CDR3 nucleotides are TGTGCCAGCAGCCCGAAGGACACCAATCAGCCCCAGCATTTT. Protein product: CASSPKDTNQPQHF.

The chain uses TRBV5-1 and TRBJ1-6; D is ambiguous. The CDR3 is 13 amino acids. V dropped 2 bases and J dropped 10 bases, with 10 bases sitting between them. Germline CDR1 SGHRS, CDR2 YFSETQ. The CDR3 protein is CASSFERMSPLHF. The CDR3 nucleotides are TGCGCCAGCAGCTTCGAGAGGATGTCACCCCTCCACTTT.

This chain links TRBV7-8 with TRBJ1-1; tentatively, D is TRBD1 (5 bases). CDR3 length equals 16 residues. Deletions cut 2 bases from V and 0 bases from J, with 13 bases between. Germline assignment: CDR1 SGHVS and CDR2 FQNEAQ. The CDR3 here is CASSLSRWGMNTEAFF. The CDR3 DNA reads TGTGCCAGCAGCTTATCTAGATGGGGCATGAACACTGAAGCTTTCTTT.

Remarks on this clone: One junction end disagrees with the germline gene, perhaps due to a read error. The chain joins TRBV7-2 to TRBJ2-1; tentative D call: TRBD2 (6 bases). Germline values: CDR1 SGHTA, CDR2 FQGNSA. This CDR3 is 11 amino acids long. CDR3 region: CASSLRDFKIF. DNA of the CDR3: TGTGCCAGCAGCCTCCGGGACTTTAAGATCTTC.

V and J are TRBV10-3 and TRBJ2-3; 9 bases are shared with TRBD1. After removal of 4 bases from V and 0 bases from J, the junction contained 2 bases not matched to a gene. This CDR3 region has 15 residues. The V gene's germline CDR1 is ENHRY and CDR2 SYGVKD. CDR3 region: CAISGTGASTDTQYF. CDR3 coding DNA: TGTGCCATCAGTGGGACAGGGGCCAGCACAGATACGCAGTATTTT.

Details on this clone: At the DNA level, this CDR3 is encoded by other sequences in the same sample as well. This chain joins TRBV18 and TRBJ1-5; a possible D gene is TRBD1 (6 bases). CDR1 is KGHSH and CDR2 is LQKENI in the germline V gene. This CDR3 comprises 14 residues. V dropped 1 base and J dropped 4 bases, with 8 bases sitting between them. Here the CDR3 reads CASSPRTGNQPQHF. The CDR3, as DNA: TGTGCCAGCTCACCACGAACAGGGAATCAGCCCCAGCATTTT. Full variable domain (remainder filled in from reference TRBV18 and TRBJ1-5): NAGVMQNPRHLVRRRGQEARLRCSPMKGHSHVYWYRQLPEEGLKFMVYLQKENIIDESGMPKERFSAEFPKEGPSILRIQQVVRGDSAAYFCASSPRTGNQPQHFGDGTRLSIL.

Points on this clone: Sequence at one end of the junction differs from germline and may be a read error. The chain links TRBV13 to TRBJ2-7; 9 bases align to TRBD1. The CDR3 covers 14 residues. Germline lookup yields CDR1 PRHDT and CDR2 FYEKMQ (reference sequence). This CDR3 reads CASSPRDRAYGQYF. Here the CDR3 DNA reads TGTGCCAGCAGCCCTCGGGACAGGGCCTACGGGCAGTACTTC.

The chain employs TRBV29-1 and TRBJ1-2; the D is unclear. CDR1 is SQVTM, CDR2 ANQGSEA, per germline. The V end lost 7 bases, the J end lost 4 bases, and 19 bases lay between the germline ends. This CDR3 contains 14 residues. CDR3 in amino acids: CSASNWEASYGYTF. The CDR3 DNA follows: TGCAGCGCCTCCAACTGGGAGGCTAGCTATGGCTACACCTTC.